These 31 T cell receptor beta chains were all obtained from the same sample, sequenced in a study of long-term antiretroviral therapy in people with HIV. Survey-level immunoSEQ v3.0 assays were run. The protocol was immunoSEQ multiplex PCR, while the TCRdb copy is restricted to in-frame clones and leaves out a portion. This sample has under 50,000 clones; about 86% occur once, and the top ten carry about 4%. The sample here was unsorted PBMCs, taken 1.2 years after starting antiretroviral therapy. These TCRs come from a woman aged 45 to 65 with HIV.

In nucleotides, the CDR3 is TGTGCCACCAGCAGAGACCCCCAAGATACGCAGTATTTT. Translating it yields CATSRDPQDTQYF. The genes are TRBV15 and TRBJ2-3, with unresolved D. CDR1 is LNHNV, CDR2 YYDKDF, per germline (reference sequence). The V end was cut by 0 bases, the J end by 5 bases, with 6 bases between. CDR3 length equals 13 residues. The entire variable domain, with the rest obtained from reference TRBV15 and TRBJ2-3, is as follows: DAMVIQNPRYQVTQFGKPVTLSCSQTLNHNVMYWYQQKSSQAPKLLFHYYDKDFNNEADTPDNFQSRRPNTSFCFLDIRSPGLGDTAMYLCATSRDPQDTQYFGPGTRLTVL.

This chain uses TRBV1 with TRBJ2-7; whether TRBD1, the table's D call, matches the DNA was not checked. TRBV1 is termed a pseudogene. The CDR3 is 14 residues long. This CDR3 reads CTSSQVHRVDEQYF. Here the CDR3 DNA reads TGCACCAGCAGCCAAGTGCACAGGGTCGACGAGCAGTACTTC.

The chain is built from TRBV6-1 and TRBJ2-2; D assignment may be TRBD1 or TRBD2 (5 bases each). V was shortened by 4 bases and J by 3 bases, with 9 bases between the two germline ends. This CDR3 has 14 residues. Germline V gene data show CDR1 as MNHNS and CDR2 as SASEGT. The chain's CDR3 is CASSAVGDTGELFF. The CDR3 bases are TGTGCCAGCAGTGCAGTGGGGGACACCGGGGAGCTGTTTTTT.

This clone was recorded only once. CDR3 sequence reads: CASSRGLFPGLDTQYF. The CDR3 DNA reads TGTGCCAGCAGCCGGGGACTATTTCCAGGATTAGATACGCAGTATTTT. The chain recombines TRBV5-6 with TRBJ2-3; 7 bases are shared with TRBD2. With V trimmed by 4 bases and J by 5 bases, 13 bases remained unmatched. The CDR3 is 16 residues long. CDR1 is SGHDT and CDR2 is YYEEEE in the germline V gene.

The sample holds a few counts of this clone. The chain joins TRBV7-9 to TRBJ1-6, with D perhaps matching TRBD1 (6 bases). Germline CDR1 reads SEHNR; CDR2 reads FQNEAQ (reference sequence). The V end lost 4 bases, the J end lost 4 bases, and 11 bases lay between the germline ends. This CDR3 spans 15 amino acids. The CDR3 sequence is CASSSGQTYNSPLHF. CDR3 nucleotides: TGTGCCAGCAGCTCGGGACAAACGTATAATTCACCCCTCCACTTT.

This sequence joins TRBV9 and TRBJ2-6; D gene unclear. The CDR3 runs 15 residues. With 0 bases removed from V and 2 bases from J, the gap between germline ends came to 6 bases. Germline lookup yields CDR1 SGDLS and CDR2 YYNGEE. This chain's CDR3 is CASSVVLAGANVLTF. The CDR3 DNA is TGTGCCAGCAGCGTAGTCTTGGCTGGGGCCAACGTCCTGACTTTC.

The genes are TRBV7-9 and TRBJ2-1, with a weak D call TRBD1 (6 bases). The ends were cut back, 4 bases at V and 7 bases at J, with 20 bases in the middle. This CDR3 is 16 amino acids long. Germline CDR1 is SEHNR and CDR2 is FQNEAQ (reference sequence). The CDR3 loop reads CASSSTRTSRGNEQFF. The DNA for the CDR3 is TGTGCCAGCAGCTCCACCCGGACAAGCAGGGGAAATGAGCAGTTCTTC. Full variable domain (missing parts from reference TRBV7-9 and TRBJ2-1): DTGVSQNPRHKITKRGQNVTFRCDPISEHNRLYWYRQTLGQGPEFLTYFQNEAQLEKSRLLSDRFSAERPKGSFSTLEIQRTEQGDSAMYLCASSSTRTSRGNEQFFGPGTRLTVL.

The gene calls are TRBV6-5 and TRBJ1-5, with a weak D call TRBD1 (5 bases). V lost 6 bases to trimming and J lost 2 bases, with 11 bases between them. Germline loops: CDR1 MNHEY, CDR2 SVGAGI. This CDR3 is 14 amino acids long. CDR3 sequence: CASRGGWGNQPQHF. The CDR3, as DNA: TGTGCCAGCAGGGGGGGGTGGGGCAATCAGCCCCAGCATTTT.

The CDR3 region has the DNA TGTGCTAGTGGTTTCCAGGGGAGTAGTGAAGCTTTCTTT. Residues: CASGFQGSSEAFF. This rearrangement joins TRBV12-5 to TRBJ1-1; D is perhaps TRBD1 (6 bases). V lost 3 bases, J lost 7 bases, and 12 bases lay in between. Germline CDR1 and CDR2: LGHNT and FRNRAP. This CDR3 region has 13 residues.

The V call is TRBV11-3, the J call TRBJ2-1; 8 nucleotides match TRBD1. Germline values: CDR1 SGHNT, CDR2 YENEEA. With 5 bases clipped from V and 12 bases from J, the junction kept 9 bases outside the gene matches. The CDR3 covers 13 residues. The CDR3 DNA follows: TGTGCCAGCAGCCCAGAGTACGGGACAGGGCAGTTCTTC. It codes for CASSPEYGTGQFF.

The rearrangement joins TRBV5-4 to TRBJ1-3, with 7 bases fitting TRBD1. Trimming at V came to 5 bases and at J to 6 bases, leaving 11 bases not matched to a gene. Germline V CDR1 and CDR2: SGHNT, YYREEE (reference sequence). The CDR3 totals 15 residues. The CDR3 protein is CASRPDRAPTNTIYF. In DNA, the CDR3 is TGTGCCAGCAGGCCAGACAGGGCCCCTACAAACACCATATATTTT.

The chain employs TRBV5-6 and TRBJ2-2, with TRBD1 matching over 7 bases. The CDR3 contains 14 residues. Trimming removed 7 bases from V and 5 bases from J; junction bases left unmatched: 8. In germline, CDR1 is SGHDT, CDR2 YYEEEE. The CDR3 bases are TGTGCCAGCCTGGAGACAGGGCTTACCGGGGAGCTGTTTTTT. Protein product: CASLETGLTGELFF.

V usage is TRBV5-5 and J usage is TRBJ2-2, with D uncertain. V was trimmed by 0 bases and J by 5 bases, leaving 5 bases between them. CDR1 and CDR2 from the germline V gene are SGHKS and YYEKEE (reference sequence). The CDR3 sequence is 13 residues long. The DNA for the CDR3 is TGTGCCAGCAGCTTGGCCGGTACCGGGGAGCTGTTTTTT. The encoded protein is CASSLAGTGELFF.

The CDR3 DNA reads TGTGCCAGCAGCCGGACGGATAACACTGAAGCTTTCTTT. Amino acid sequence: CASSRTDNTEAFF. The J gene is TRBJ1-1, the V gene TRBV14; D unresolved. Germline V lookup: CDR1 SGHDN, CDR2 FVKESK. The CDR3 extends over 13 amino acids. The V end lost 4 bases, the J end lost 2 bases, and 8 bases lay between the germline ends.

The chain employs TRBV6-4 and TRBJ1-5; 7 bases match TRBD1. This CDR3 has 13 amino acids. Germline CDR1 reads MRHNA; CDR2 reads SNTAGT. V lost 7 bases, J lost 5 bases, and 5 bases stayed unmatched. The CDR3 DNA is TGTGCCAGCAACAGGGGAGCTGATCAGCCCCAGCATTTT. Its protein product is CASNRGADQPQHF.

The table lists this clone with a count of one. The CDR3 DNA reads TGCGCCAGCAGCTTGGACCTAAGCACAGATACGCAGTATTTT. Translated: CASSLDLSTDTQYF. This chain uses TRBV5-1 with TRBJ2-3; D is ambiguous. CDR3 size: 14 residues. Germline lookup yields CDR1 SGHRS and CDR2 YFSETQ. V lost 0 bases to trimming and J lost 0 bases, with 5 bases between them.

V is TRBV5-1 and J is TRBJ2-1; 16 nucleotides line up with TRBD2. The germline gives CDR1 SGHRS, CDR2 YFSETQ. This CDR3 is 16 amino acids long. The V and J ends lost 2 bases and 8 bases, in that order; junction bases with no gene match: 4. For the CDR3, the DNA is TGCGCCAGCAGCTTAGGGACTAGCGGGGGGGCCTATGAGCAGTTCTTC. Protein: CASSLGTSGGAYEQFF.

CDR3 region: CASIRDRGYEQYF. The CDR3 DNA follows: TGTGCCAGCATACGGGACAGGGGATACGAGCAGTACTTC. This chain uses TRBV2 with TRBJ2-7; 10 nucleotides align to TRBD1. This CDR3 is built from 13 residues. V trimming: 7 bases; J trimming: 4 bases; junction bases outside the gene matches: 4. CDR1 and CDR2 from the germline V gene are SNHLY and FYNNEI.

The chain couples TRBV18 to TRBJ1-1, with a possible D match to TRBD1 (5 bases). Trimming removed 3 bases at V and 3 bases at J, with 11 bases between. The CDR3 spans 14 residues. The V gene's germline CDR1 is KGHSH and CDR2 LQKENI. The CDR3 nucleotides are TGTGCCAGCTCACCGTTTGGGGGGGACACTGAAGCTTTCTTT. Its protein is CASSPFGGDTEAFF.

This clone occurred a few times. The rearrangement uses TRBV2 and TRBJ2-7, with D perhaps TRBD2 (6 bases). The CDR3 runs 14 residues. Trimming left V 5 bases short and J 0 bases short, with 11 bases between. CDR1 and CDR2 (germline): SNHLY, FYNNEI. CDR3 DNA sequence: TGTGCCAGCAGTCCCCTGCGGGGCTCCTACGAGCAGTACTTC. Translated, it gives CASSPLRGSYEQYF.

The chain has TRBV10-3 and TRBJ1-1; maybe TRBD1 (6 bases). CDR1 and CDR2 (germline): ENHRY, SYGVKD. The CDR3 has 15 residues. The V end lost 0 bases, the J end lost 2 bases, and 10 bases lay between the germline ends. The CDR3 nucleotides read TGTGCCATCAGTGAGTCGCAGGGGTTCAACACTGAAGCTTTCTTT. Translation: CAISESQGFNTEAFF.

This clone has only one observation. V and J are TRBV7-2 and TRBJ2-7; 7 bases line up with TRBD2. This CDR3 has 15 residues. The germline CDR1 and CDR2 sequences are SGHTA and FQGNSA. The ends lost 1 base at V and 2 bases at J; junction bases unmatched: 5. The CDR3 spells CASSLGAGLPYEQYF. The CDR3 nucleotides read TGTGCCAGCAGCTTAGGAGCGGGGTTGCCCTACGAGCAGTACTTC. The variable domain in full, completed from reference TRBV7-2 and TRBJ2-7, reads GAGVSQSPSNKVTEKGKDVELRCDPISGHTALYWYRQSLGQGLEFLIYFQGNSAPDKSGLPSDRFSAERTGGSVSTLTIQRTQQEDSAVYLCASSLGAGLPYEQYFGPGTRLTVT.

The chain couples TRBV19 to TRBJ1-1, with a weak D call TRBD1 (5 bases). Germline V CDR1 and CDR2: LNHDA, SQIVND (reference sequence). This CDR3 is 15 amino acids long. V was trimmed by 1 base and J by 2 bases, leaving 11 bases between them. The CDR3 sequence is CASSIVSTGNTEAFF. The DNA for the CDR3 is TGTGCCAGTAGTATAGTTTCCACAGGAAACACTGAAGCTTTCTTT.

The CDR3: CASGLVDRNTEAFF. CDR3 bases: TGTGCTAGTGGTTTGGTAGACCGAAACACTGAAGCTTTCTTT. This rearrangement joins TRBV12-5 to TRBJ1-1; D unclear. Looked up from germline, CDR1 is LGHNT and CDR2 is FRNRAP. The CDR3 has 14 amino acids. With 0 bases removed from V and 2 bases from J, the gap between germline ends came to 7 bases.

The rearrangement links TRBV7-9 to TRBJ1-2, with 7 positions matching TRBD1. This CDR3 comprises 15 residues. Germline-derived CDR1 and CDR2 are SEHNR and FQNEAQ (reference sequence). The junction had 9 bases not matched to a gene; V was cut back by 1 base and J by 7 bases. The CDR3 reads CASSLEGAIVGGYTF. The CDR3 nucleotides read TGTGCCAGCAGCTTAGAGGGGGCAATTGTGGGTGGCTACACCTTC.

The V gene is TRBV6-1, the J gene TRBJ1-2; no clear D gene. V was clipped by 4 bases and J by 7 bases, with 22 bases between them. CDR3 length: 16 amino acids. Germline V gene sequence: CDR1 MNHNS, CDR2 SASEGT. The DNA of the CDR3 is TGTGCCAGCAGTGCAGACTTTTCCAGCGTACCGGGTGGCTACACCTTC. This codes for CASSADFSSVPGGYTF.

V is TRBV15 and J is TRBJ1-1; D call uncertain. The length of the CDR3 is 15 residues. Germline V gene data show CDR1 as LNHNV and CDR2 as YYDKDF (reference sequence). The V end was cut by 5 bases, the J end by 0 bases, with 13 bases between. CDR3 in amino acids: CATSAEIFMNTEAFF. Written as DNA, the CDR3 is TGTGCCACCAGCGCCGAGATTTTTATGAACACTGAAGCTTTCTTT.

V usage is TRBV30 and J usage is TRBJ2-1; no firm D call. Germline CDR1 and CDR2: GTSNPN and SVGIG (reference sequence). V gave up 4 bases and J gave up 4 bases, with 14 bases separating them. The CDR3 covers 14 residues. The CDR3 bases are TGTGCCTGGAATCGGCTCCCGGCTTACAATGAGCAGTTCTTC. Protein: CAWNRLPAYNEQFF.

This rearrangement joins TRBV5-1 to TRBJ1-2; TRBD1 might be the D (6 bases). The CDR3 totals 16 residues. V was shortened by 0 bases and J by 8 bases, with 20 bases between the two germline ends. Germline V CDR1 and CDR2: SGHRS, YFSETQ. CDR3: CASSLGSGQGRNGYTF. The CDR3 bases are TGCGCCAGCAGCTTGGGTTCGGGTCAGGGGAGGAACGGCTACACCTTC.

The CDR3 sequence: CASSSSGGDLTDTQYF. In DNA form, the CDR3 reads TGTGCCAGCAGCTCTAGCGGGGGCGATCTCACAGATACGCAGTATTTT. This sequence joins TRBV7-9 and TRBJ2-3, with 10 nucleotides matching TRBD2. Germline CDR1 reads SEHNR; CDR2 reads FQNEAQ (reference sequence). The CDR3 totals 16 residues. Trimming took 4 bases from V and 2 from J; bases not matched to a gene: 6.

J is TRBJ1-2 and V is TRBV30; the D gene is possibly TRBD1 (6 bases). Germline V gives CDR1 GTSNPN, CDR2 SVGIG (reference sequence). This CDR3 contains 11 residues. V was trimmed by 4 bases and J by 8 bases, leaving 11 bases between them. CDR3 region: CAWMRGEGYTF. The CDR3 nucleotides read TGTGCCTGGATGAGGGGGGAAGGCTACACCTTC.